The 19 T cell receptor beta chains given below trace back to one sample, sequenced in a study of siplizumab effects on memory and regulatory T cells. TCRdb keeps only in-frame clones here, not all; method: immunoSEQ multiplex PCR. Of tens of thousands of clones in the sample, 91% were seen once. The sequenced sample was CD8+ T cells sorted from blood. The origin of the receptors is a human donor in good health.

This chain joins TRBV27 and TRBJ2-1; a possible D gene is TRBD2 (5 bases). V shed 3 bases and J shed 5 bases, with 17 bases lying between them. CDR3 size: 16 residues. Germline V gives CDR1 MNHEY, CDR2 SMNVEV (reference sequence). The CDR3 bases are TGTGCCAGCAGTTTTTCTCATGACTACTCAGACAATGAGCAGTTCTTC. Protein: CASSFSHDYSDNEQFF.

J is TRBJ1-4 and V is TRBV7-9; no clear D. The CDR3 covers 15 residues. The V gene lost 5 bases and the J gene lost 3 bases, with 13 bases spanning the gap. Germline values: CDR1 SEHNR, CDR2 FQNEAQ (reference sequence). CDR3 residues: CASSHKGSSNEKLFF. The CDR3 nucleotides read TGTGCCAGCAGCCATAAAGGGAGTTCTAATGAAAAACTGTTTTTT.

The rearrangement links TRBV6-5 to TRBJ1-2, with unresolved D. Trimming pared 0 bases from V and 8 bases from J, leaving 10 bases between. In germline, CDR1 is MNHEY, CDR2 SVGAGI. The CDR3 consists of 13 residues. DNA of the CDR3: TGTGCCAGCAGTTACTCGACCGAACGGGGCTACACCTTC. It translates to CASSYSTERGYTF.

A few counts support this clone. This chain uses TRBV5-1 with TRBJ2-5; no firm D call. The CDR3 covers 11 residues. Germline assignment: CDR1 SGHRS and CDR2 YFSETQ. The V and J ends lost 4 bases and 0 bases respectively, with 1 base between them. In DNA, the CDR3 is TGCGCCAGCAGCCACCAAGAGACCCAGTACTTC. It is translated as CASSHQETQYF. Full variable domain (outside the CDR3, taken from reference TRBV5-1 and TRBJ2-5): KAGVTQTPRYLIKTRGQQVTLSCSPISGHRSVSWYQQTPGQGLQFLFEYFSETQRNKGNFPGRFSGRQFSNSRSEMNVSTLELGDSALYLCASSHQETQYFGPGTRLLVL.

CDR3 sequence (DNA): TGTGCCAGCAGCTTAGTCCTTGCCGAGAATAATCGTCCCTATGGCTACACCTTC. This gives the protein CASSLVLAENNRPYGYTF. V usage is TRBV11-2 and J usage is TRBJ1-2; D remains unclear. The CDR3 has 18 residues. The germline gives CDR1 SGHAT, CDR2 FQNNGV. V lost 1 base, J lost 4 bases, and 22 bases lay in between.

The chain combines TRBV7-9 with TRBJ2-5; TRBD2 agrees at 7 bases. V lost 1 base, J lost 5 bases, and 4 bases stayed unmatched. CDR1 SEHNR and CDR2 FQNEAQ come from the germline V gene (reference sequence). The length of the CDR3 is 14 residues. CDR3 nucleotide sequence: TGTGCCAGCAGCTTAGGTCTAGCGGTCGAGACCCAGTACTTC. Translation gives CASSLGLAVETQYF.

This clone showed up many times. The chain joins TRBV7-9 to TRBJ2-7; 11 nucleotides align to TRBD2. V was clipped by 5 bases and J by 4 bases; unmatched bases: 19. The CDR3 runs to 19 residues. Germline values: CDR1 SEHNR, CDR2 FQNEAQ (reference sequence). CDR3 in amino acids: CASSPTQRRVAGGIYEQYF. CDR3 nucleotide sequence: TGTGCCAGCAGCCCGACACAACGACGGGTAGCGGGGGGGATATACGAGCAGTACTTC.

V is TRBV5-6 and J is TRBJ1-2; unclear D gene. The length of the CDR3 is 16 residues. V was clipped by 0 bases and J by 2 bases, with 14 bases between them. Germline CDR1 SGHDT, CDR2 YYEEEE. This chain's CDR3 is CASSLVAGSLNYGYTF. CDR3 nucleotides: TGTGCCAGCAGCTTGGTGGCAGGCTCCCTAAACTATGGCTACACCTTC.

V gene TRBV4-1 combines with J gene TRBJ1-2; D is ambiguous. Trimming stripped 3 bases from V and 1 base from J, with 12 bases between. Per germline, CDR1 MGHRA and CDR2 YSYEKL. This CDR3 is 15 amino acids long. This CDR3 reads CASSHTGNVNYGYTF. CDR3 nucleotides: TGCGCCAGCAGCCATACCGGGAATGTTAACTATGGCTACACCTTC.

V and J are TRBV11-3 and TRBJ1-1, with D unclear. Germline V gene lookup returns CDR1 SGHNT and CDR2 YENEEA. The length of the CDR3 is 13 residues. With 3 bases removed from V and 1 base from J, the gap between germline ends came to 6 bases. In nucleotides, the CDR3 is TGTGCCAGCAGCTTCAGTAGGAACACTGAAGCTTTCTTT. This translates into CASSFSRNTEAFF. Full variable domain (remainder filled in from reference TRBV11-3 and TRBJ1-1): EAGVVQSPRYKIIEKKQPVAFWCNPISGHNTLYWYLQNLGQGPELLIRYENEEAVDDSQLPKDRFSAERLKGVDSTLKIQPAELGDSAVYLCASSFSRNTEAFFGQGTRLTVV.

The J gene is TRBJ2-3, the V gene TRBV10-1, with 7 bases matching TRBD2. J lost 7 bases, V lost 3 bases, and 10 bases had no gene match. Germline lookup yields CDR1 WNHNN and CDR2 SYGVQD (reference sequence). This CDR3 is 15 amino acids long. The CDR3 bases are TGCGCCAGCAGTGAAAGAGGCGGGAGTGGTTATACGCAGTATTTT. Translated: CASSERGGSGYTQYF.

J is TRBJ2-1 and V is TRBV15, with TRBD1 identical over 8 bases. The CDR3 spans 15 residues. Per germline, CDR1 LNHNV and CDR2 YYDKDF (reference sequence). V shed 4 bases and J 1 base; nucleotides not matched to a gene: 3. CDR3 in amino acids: CATSKGQVSYNEQFF. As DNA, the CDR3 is TGTGCCACCAGCAAGGGACAGGTATCCTACAATGAGCAGTTCTTC. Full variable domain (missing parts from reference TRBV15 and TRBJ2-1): DAMVIQNPRYQVTQFGKPVTLSCSQTLNHNVMYWYQQKSSQAPKLLFHYYDKDFNNEADTPDNFQSRRPNTSFCFLDIRSPGLGDTAMYLCATSKGQVSYNEQFFGPGTRLTVL.

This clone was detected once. CDR3 loop: CASSSYQGEQYF. CDR3 DNA sequence: TGTGCCAGCAGCTCATATCAGGGCGAGCAGTACTTC. V is TRBV5-4 and J is TRBJ2-7; possible D gene TRBD1, 5 bases. The germline V gene encodes CDR1 SGHNT and CDR2 YYREEE (reference sequence). V shed 3 bases and J shed 6 bases, with 10 bases lying between them. This CDR3 region has 12 residues.

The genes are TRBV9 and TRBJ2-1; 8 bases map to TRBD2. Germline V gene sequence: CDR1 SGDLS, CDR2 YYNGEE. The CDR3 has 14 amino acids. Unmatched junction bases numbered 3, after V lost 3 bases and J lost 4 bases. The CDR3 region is CASSDSGEYNEQFF. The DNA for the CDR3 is TGTGCCAGCAGCGATAGCGGGGAGTACAATGAGCAGTTCTTC.

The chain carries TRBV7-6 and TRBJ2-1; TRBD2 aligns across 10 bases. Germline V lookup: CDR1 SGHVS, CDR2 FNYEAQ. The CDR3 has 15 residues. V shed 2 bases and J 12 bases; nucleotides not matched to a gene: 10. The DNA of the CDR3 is TGTGCCAGCAGCTTACGGACTAGCGGCCTCCATGGGCAGTTCTTC. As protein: CASSLRTSGLHGQFF. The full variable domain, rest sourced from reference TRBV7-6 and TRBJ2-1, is GAGVSQSPRYKVTKRGQDVALRCDPISGHVSLYWYRQALGQGPEFLTYFNYEAQQDKSGLPNDRFSAERPEGSISTLTIQRTEQRDSAMYRCASSLRTSGLHGQFFGPGTRLTVL.

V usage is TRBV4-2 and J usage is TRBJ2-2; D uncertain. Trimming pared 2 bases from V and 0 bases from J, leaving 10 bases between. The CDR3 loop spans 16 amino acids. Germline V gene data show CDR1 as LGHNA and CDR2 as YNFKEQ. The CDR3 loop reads CASSQFLGTNTGELFF. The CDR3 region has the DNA TGTGCCAGCAGCCAATTTCTGGGGACGAACACCGGGGAGCTGTTTTTT.

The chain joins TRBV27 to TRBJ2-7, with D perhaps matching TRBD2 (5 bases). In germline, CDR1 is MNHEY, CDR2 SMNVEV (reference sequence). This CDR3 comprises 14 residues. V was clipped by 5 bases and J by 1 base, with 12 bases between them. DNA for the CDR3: TGTGCCAGCAGTCCGGTCGGGGAGTCCTACGAGCAGTACTTC. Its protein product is CASSPVGESYEQYF.

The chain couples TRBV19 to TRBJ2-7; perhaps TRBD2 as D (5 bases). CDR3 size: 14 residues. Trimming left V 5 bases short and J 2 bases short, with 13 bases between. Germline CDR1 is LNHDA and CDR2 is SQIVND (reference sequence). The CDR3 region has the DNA TGTGCCAGTAGTGTCTCCGGGGTCCCCTACGAGCAGTACTTC. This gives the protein CASSVSGVPYEQYF.

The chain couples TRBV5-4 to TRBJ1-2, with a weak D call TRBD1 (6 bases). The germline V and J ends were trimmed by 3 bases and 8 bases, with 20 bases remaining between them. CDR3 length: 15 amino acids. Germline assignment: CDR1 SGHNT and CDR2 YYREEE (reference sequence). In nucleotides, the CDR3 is TGTGCCAGCAGCTCATGGCCTGGGGGGGCTCGGGGCTACACCTTC. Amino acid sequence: CASSSWPGGARGYTF.